The 27 T cell receptor beta chains reported below all come from one sample, sequenced in a study of T cells in Graves' hyperthyroidism and ophthalmopathy (dated by TCRdb to between 2018 and 2021). Libraries were built with multiplex PCR. Instrument on record: Illumina HiSeq 2000. TCR beta CDR3 regions were amplified from RNA transcripts. The first round of RT-PCR for the TCR CDR3 was performed with the HTBI primer set and the Qiagen OneStep RT-PCR kit. TCRdb took the public reads, trimmed them with fastp at Q25, ran MiXCR for clone calling and kept in-frame beta chains. A single entry per CDR3 protein holds the most common genes and DNA from its merged rows. Recorded for this sample are nearly 250,000 distinct CDR3 sequences; 16% of them occurred a single time. Of the sample, around 28% is held by the ten largest clones. Sequencing was performed on blood. Source of these receptors: a woman under 30 with Graves' ophthalmopathy.

This clonotype was counted many times. The genes are TRBV5-5 and TRBJ1-1; no definite D call. V was shortened by 2 bases and J by 6 bases, with 14 bases between the two germline ends. The CDR3 has 14 residues. Germline-derived CDR1 and CDR2 are SGHKS and YYEKEE (reference sequence). The DNA for the CDR3 is TGTGCCAGCAGCTTTGGGTTAGGGTACGCTGAAGCTTTCTTT. It specifies CASSFGLGYAEAFF.

This clonotype has ten or more counts. The chain joins TRBV30 to TRBJ2-7, with D possibly TRBD2 on 6 matching bases. The CDR3 has 16 amino acids. With 0 bases removed from V and 0 bases from J, the gap between germline ends came to 15 bases. Germline V lookup: CDR1 GTSNPN, CDR2 SVGIG (reference sequence). The CDR3 protein is CAWSVLGRESSYEQYF. CDR3 nucleotide sequence: TGTGCCTGGAGTGTACTGGGGCGGGAAAGCTCCTACGAGCAGTACTTC.

This clonotype was observed many times. The genes are TRBV7-6 and TRBJ2-2, with no clear D. The germline V gene encodes CDR1 SGHVS and CDR2 FNYEAQ. CDR3 size: 12 residues. V was pared by 0 bases and J by 4 bases, with 0 bases between. CDR3 sequence reads: CASSLATGELFF. The CDR3 nucleotides read TGTGCCAGCAGCTTAGCCACCGGGGAGCTGTTTTTT.

This clonotype was seen repeatedly, ten times or more. V usage is TRBV4-1 and J usage is TRBJ2-1, with D perhaps given as TRBD1 or TRBD2 (5 bases each). The CDR3 is made up of 16 amino acids. The V and J ends lost 6 bases and 10 bases respectively, with 25 bases between them. CDR1 is MGHRA, CDR2 YSYEKL, per germline. The CDR3 region is CASSRTGAGSQSEQFF. CDR3 bases: TGCGCCAGCAGTCGCACAGGCGCGGGTTCACAATCGGAGCAGTTCTTC.

Regarding this clonotype: Germline is not matched at one junction end, which may reflect a read error. The chain joins TRBV12-3 or TRBV12-4 to TRBJ2-3, with D tentatively TRBD2 (6 bases). The CDR3 totals 15 residues. The CDR3 DNA reads as TGTGCCAGCAGTGATGGAGTAGCGGACACAGATACGCTGTATTTT. It yields the protein CASSDGVADTDTLYF.

Points on this clonotype: This may arise from a read error, as a much more abundant clone is one base away. The rearrangement links TRBV10-1 to TRBJ2-4; no reliable D call. V shed 7 bases and J shed 0 bases, with 13 bases lying between them. CDR1 is WNHNN, CDR2 SYGVQD, per germline (reference sequence). This CDR3 spans 15 amino acids. Written as DNA, the CDR3 is TGCGCCAGCAAGGTGGCTCTTCTAGCCAAAAACATTCAGTACTTC. Amino acids: CASKVALLAKNIQYF.

This clonotype was seen repeatedly, ten times or more. The chain combines TRBV6-2 or TRBV6-3 with TRBJ1-1; 7 nucleotides match TRBD1. This CDR3 region has 14 residues. CDR1 is MNHEY and CDR2 is SVGEGT in the germline V gene. V lost 5 bases to trimming and J lost 4 bases; unmatched junction nucleotides: 7. In DNA form, the CDR3 reads TGTGCCAGCAGTAGGAACAGGGGTAGCACTGAAGCTTTCTTT. Translation gives CASSRNRGSTEAFF.

This clonotype was counted at least ten times. The V and J genes are TRBV2 and TRBJ1-1; D is undetermined. In germline, CDR1 is SNHLY, CDR2 FYNNEI. This CDR3 spans 15 amino acids. V dropped 1 base and J dropped 7 bases, with 16 bases sitting between them. CDR3 region: CASSEVVLREVEAFF. Here the CDR3 DNA reads TGTGCCAGCAGTGAAGTAGTATTGCGGGAAGTTGAAGCTTTCTTT.

This sequence joins TRBV27 and TRBJ2-3; 13 bases are shared with TRBD2. Germline V gene data show CDR1 as MNHEY and CDR2 as SMNVEV (reference sequence). V shed 4 bases, J shed 6 bases, and the junction held 7 bases outside the gene matches. This CDR3 contains 16 residues. DNA of the CDR3: TGTGCCAGCAGTTCCCGGACTAGCGGGAGTTTGGATACGCAGTATTTT. Its translation: CASSSRTSGSLDTQYF.

Ten or more counts support this clonotype. The chain employs TRBV27 and TRBJ2-3, with 7 bases matching TRBD2. CDR3 length equals 15 residues. Germline trimming cut 4 bases from V and 6 bases from J; bases unmatched to any gene: 10. Germline V gene lookup returns CDR1 MNHEY and CDR2 SMNVEV (reference sequence). The CDR3: CASSSTSSTPDTQYF. CDR3 DNA sequence: TGTGCCAGCAGTTCGACTAGCTCCACCCCTGATACGCAGTATTTT.

This clonotype was counted between two and nine times. The CDR3 coding sequence is TGTGCCAGCAGTGACGGTGGAAGAGCTGAAGCTTTCTTT. The encoded protein is CASSDGGRAEAFF. This chain joins TRBV6-4 and TRBJ1-1; D is unresolved. Germline lookup yields CDR1 MRHNA and CDR2 SNTAGT. CDR3 length equals 13 residues. Trimming pared 2 bases from V and 6 bases from J, leaving 10 bases between.

This clonotype has ten or more counts. V gene TRBV7-9 combines with J gene TRBJ1-4; no definite D call. Trimming removed 3 bases at V and 6 bases at J, with 8 bases between. The CDR3 extends over 13 amino acids. Germline CDR1 is SEHNR and CDR2 is FQNEAQ (reference sequence). The CDR3 bases are TGTGCCAGCAGCTTCGGGCTAGATGAAAAACTGTTTTTT. It yields the protein CASSFGLDEKLFF.

This clonotype has ten or more counts. The chain combines TRBV28 with TRBJ2-1; 9 bases are a match to TRBD2. Trimming cost V 6 bases and J 2 bases; bases outside gene matches: 8. Germline V lookup: CDR1 MDHEN, CDR2 SYDVKM. The CDR3 length is 16 residues. The CDR3 coding sequence is TGTGCCAGCAGCACGGGACTAGCTTTTCCCTACAATGAGCAGTTCTTC. Residues: CASSTGLAFPYNEQFF.

This clonotype was seen a handful of times. The DNA of the CDR3 is TGTGCCAGCAGCGTCGAGGGCAGGGGATTATTGGATGAGCAGTTCTTC. This translates into CASSVEGRGLLDEQFF. The rearrangement uses TRBV9 and TRBJ2-1, with D possibly TRBD1 on 6 matching bases. Trimming took off 2 bases at V and 8 bases at J, with 20 bases between the two ends. This CDR3 comprises 16 residues. The V gene's germline CDR1 is SGDLS and CDR2 YYNGEE.

This chain connects TRBV28 to TRBJ1-2, with D uncertain. This CDR3 contains 13 residues. Looked up from germline, CDR1 is MDHEN and CDR2 is SYDVKM. Trimming took 1 base from V and 7 from J, leaving 10 bases between them. The CDR3 DNA reads as TGTGCCAGCAGTTTATCAGGAGTAGGTGGCTACACCTTC. Amino acid sequence: CASSLSGVGGYTF.

This clonotype was counted at least ten times. J is TRBJ1-1 and V is TRBV11-3, with a tentative D call TRBD1 (5 bases). With 3 bases removed from V and 3 bases from J, the gap between germline ends came to 8 bases. CDR3 size: 13 residues. In germline, CDR1 is SGHNT, CDR2 YENEEA. CDR3 region: CASSFRRDTEAFF. CDR3 DNA sequence: TGTGCCAGCAGCTTTCGCAGGGACACTGAAGCTTTCTTT.

Comment on this clonotype: One base away lies a much larger clone, so this may be a sequencing read error. The chain recombines TRBV2 with TRBJ1-2; tentative D call: TRBD1 (6 bases). CDR1 and CDR2 from the germline V gene are SNHLY and FYNNEI. The CDR3 runs to 14 residues. V was trimmed by 6 bases and J by 6 bases, leaving 17 bases between them. CDR3 in amino acids: CASRAEEGGHGYTF. DNA for the CDR3: TGTGCCAGCAGGGCCGAGGAAGGGGGGCATGGCTACACCTTC.

J is TRBJ2-1 and V is TRBV6-2 or TRBV6-3; 11 nucleotides agree with TRBD2. Trimming took 6 bases from V and 4 from J; bases not matched to a gene: 8. The CDR3 length is 16 residues. CDR1 is MNHEY, CDR2 SVGEGT, per germline. CDR3 in amino acids: CASRKPGLAEYNEQFF. For the CDR3, the DNA is TGTGCCAGCAGAAAACCGGGACTAGCGGAGTACAATGAGCAGTTCTTC.

The V and J genes are TRBV20-1 and TRBJ1-2, with TRBD1 as a possible D gene (5 bases). CDR3 length equals 12 residues. CDR1 is DFQATT, CDR2 SNEGSKA, per germline (reference sequence). Trimming removed 4 bases from V and 2 bases from J, with 8 bases in between. In nucleotides, the CDR3 is TGCAGTGCTATTAGGGGCAACTATGGCTACACCTTC. Residues: CSAIRGNYGYTF.

This clonotype was observed a handful of times. The chain couples TRBV4-1 to TRBJ1-2; 9 bases map to TRBD1. Germline V CDR1 and CDR2: MGHRA, YSYEKL. The CDR3 totals 15 residues. V lost 5 bases to trimming and J lost 7 bases; unmatched junction nucleotides: 11. The CDR3 reads CASSYTGTGYGGYTF. The CDR3 DNA sequence: TGCGCCAGCAGCTACACCGGGACAGGGTATGGTGGCTACACCTTC.

This sequence joins TRBV3-1 and TRBJ2-3; 11 bases agree with TRBD2. The CDR3 totals 14 residues. The V gene end was trimmed by 5 bases and the J gene end by 7 bases; junction bases not matched to a gene: 5. Germline assignment: CDR1 LGHDT and CDR2 YNNKEL (reference sequence). For the CDR3, the DNA is TGTGCCAGCAGCACTAGCGGGGGCCGCAATACGCAGTATTTT. Translated: CASSTSGGRNTQYF.

Ten or more counts support this clonotype. CDR3 sequence reads: CASSRQGRTEAFF. CDR3 sequence (DNA): TGTGCCAGCAGTAGACAGGGTCGCACTGAAGCTTTCTTT. The V call is TRBV27, the J call TRBJ1-1, with TRBD1 matching 7 bases. V lost 5 bases to trimming and J lost 4 bases; unmatched junction nucleotides: 4. In germline, CDR1 is MNHEY, CDR2 SMNVEV (reference sequence). The CDR3 contains 13 residues.

The chain recombines TRBV7-2 with TRBJ2-7, with D maybe TRBD2 (5 bases). This CDR3 is built from 14 residues. Germline V gene sequence: CDR1 SGHTA, CDR2 FQGNSA. The V gene lost 5 bases and the J gene lost 8 bases, with 19 bases spanning the gap. CDR3 sequence: CASSPDPRASKQYF. Written as DNA, the CDR3 is TGTGCCAGCAGCCCCGATCCGAGGGCCTCCAAGCAGTACTTC.

The genes are TRBV20-1 and TRBJ1-2, with D maybe TRBD1 (6 bases). The germline V gene has CDR1 DFQATT and CDR2 SNEGSKA (reference sequence). The V and J ends lost 1 base and 1 base respectively, with 16 bases between them. The CDR3 runs 16 residues. The CDR3 here is CSARVPGIGGNYGYTF. The CDR3 nucleotides read TGCAGTGCTAGAGTCCCCGGGATAGGGGGTAACTATGGCTACACCTTC.

This clonotype was detected many times. This chain uses TRBV2 with TRBJ1-2; D call uncertain. V was shortened by 7 bases and J by 4 bases, with 13 bases between the two germline ends. Germline CDR1 is SNHLY and CDR2 is FYNNEI. This CDR3 region has 13 residues. The chain's CDR3 is CASNPDGLYGYTF. DNA of the CDR3: TGTGCCAGCAACCCGGACGGCCTCTATGGCTACACCTTC.

The V call is TRBV7-8, the J call TRBJ2-1; TRBD2 matches 7 bases. Germline assignment: CDR1 SGHVS and CDR2 FQNEAQ. V dropped 2 bases and J dropped 0; count of bases not matched to a gene: 10. This CDR3 region has 18 residues. The CDR3 protein is CASSLLRGGASSYNEQFF. CDR3 nucleotides: TGTGCCAGCAGCTTATTAAGGGGAGGGGCTAGCTCCTACAATGAGCAGTTCTTC. The full variable domain, with the rest looked up from reference TRBV7-8 and TRBJ2-1, is GAGVSQSPRYKVAKRGQDVALRCDPISGHVSLFWYQQALGQGPEFLTYFQNEAQLDKSGLPSDRFFAERPEGSVSTLKIQRTQQEDSAVYLCASSLLRGGASSYNEQFFGPGTRLTVL.

This clonotype was observed at least ten times. The V and J genes are TRBV6-5 and TRBJ1-3; D is unresolved. The CDR3 spans 15 residues. Germline lookup yields CDR1 MNHEY and CDR2 SVGAGI. Trimming shortened V by 1 base and J by 4 bases, and 11 bases separated the two germline ends. The DNA for the CDR3 is TGTGCCAGCAGTTACTTCGAGGGCTCGGGAAACACCATATATTTT. Encoded protein: CASSYFEGSGNTIYF.